This T cell receptor (beta chain) was sequenced in a study of blood T cell repertoires in COVID-19. Study background: Whether acute or convalescent, the COVID-19 samples came from the United States, Italy and Spain. PBMCs, B-cell-depleted T cells, or T cells provided the cDNA or gDNA that made up the material.

This table comes from immunoSEQ multiplex PCR, and its TCRdb copy is limited to in-frame clones, with some not included. The table includes about 68,000 clones, roughly nine tenths detected once. Per germline, CDR1 SGHNT and CDR2 YYREEE (reference sequence). V was pared by 2 bases and J by 4 bases, with 6 bases of the junction left unmatched. The CDR3 is 14 amino acids. Followed longitudinally, the Seattle patients had been enrolled during active infection. Sequenced sample: peripheral blood. This chain links TRBV5-4 with TRBJ2-7, with 7 nucleotides matching TRBD2. The origin of this receptor is a woman between 45 and 65 years old with COVID-19, enrolled during active disease. CDR3 residues: CASSFGGSGYEQYF. The CDR3, as DNA: TGTGCCAGCAGCTTCGGGGGGTCGGGGTACGAGCAGTACTTC.